This T cell receptor (beta chain) stems from a study of cytomegalovirus exposure and HLA in healthy donors. In the PCR, 60 Vbeta and 13 Jbeta primers were used. Using immunoSEQ multiplex PCR, the repertoire was profiled, and TCRdb retains in-frame clones only, with some absent. The sample includes roughly 180,000 clones, about 81% of them seen just once. V was pared by 4 bases and J by 1 base, with 21 bases between. The CDR3 runs to 17 residues. Germline assignment: CDR1 SGHRS and CDR2 YFSETQ. To note about this clone: The antigen is not known.

Study observations and caveats: Altogether, 150 to 200 TCR beta chains were recorded as cytomegalovirus-associated. Three chains linked to CMV were shown in vitro to be specific for CMV antigens. The authors excluded some V segments, including TRBV6-2 and TRBV6-3, as indistinguishable. It was reported that the classifier diagnosed cytomegalovirus status with high specificity and sensitivity in both the original and validation cohorts.

The chain recombines TRBV5-1 with TRBJ2-7; maybe TRBD2 (6 bases). The sequencing input was PBMCs. This TCR was sampled from a man in his forties in good health and CMV-seronegative. This CDR3 is CASSASEGSPESYEQYF. The CDR3 DNA sequence: TGCGCCAGCAGCGCTTCGGAGGGGTCGCCCGAGTCCTACGAGCAGTACTTC.